The entry that follows covers one T cell receptor (beta chain) sequence. The antigen is unknown. The data originate from a study of vaccination and CD4 T cells after COVID-19. Study in general: Collection of post-vaccine samples followed dose two by a median around 72 days, spanning a range of 14 to 241. For a few convalescent patients, sampling occurred both at day 14 and at days 161 to 241 after vaccination. Whole-study findings and limits: From around 20 to 38, the median of SARS-CoV-2-reactive clonotypes rose without reaching significance. The analysis of convalescent patients involved relatively few individuals and lacked early post-infection timepoints.

One entry per CDR3 protein results from TCRdb running MiXCR on the PCR reads. Here the sample spans more than 35,000 distinct CDR3 sequences, around 35% being singletons. CDR3 length: 20 amino acids. V gave up 5 bases and J gave up 1 base; unmatched junction bases: 17. Germline loops: CDR1 LNHDA, CDR2 SQIVND (reference sequence). Time point of the sample: late sampling 161 to 241 days after vaccination in a few convalescent patients. This receptor was taken from a human donor who had recovered from COVID-19. Sequencing used CD4+ T cells from blood, obtained about 7 months after SARS-CoV-2 vaccination. This sequence joins TRBV19 and TRBJ2-1; 10 bases are a match to TRBD1. CDR3 DNA sequence: TGTGCCAGTAGTTCATCCCGGGACAGGGGCTACCGCCAGTCCTACAATGAGCAGTTCTTC. Translating gives CASSSSRDRGYRQSYNEQFF.